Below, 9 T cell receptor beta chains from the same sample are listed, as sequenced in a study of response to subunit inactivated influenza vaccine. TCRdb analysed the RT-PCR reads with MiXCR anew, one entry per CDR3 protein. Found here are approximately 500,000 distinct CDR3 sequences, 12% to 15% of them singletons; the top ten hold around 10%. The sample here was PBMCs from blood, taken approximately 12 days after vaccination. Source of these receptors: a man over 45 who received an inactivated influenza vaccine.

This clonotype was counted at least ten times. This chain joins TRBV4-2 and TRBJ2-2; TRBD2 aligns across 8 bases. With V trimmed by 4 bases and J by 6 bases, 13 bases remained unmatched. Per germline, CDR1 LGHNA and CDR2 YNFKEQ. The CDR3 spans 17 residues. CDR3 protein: CASSRVGHGGASGELFF. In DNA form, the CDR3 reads TGTGCCAGCAGCCGGGTCGGGCACGGGGGGGCATCCGGGGAGCTGTTTTTT.

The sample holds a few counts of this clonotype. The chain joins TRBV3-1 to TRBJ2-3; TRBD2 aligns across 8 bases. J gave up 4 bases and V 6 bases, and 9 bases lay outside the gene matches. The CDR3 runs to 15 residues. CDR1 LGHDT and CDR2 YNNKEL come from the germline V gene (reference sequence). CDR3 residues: CASRGGLARADTQYF. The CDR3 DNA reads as TGTGCCAGCAGGGGCGGACTAGCCCGGGCAGATACGCAGTATTTT.

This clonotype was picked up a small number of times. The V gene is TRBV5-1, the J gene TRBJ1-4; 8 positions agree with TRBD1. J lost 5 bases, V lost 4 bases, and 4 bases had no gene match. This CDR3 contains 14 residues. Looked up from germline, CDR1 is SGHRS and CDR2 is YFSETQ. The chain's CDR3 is CASSASGGNEKLFF. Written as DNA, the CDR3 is TGCGCCAGCAGCGCCTCAGGGGGCAATGAAAAACTGTTTTTT. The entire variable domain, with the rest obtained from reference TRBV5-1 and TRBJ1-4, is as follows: KAGVTQTPRYLIKTRGQQVTLSCSPISGHRSVSWYQQTPGQGLQFLFEYFSETQRNKGNFPGRFSGRQFSNSRSEMNVSTLELGDSALYLCASSASGGNEKLFFGSGTQLSVL.

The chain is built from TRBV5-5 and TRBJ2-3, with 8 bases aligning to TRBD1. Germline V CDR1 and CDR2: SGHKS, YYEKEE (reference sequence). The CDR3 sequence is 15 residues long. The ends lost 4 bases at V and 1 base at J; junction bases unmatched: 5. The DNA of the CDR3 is TGTGCCAGCAGCACCCCGGGACAGGGCACAGATACGCAGTATTTT. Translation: CASSTPGQGTDTQYF.

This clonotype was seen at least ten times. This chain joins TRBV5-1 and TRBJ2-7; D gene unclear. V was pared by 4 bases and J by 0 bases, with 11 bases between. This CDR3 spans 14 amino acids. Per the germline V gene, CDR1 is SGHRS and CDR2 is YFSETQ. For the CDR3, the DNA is TGCGCCAGCAGCCTAATCGAAAGCTCCTACGAGCAGTACTTC. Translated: CASSLIESSYEQYF.

CDR3 loop: CASSLDRADNSPLHF. CDR3 DNA sequence: TGCGCCAGCAGCCTCGACAGGGCTGATAATTCACCCCTCCACTTT. The chain carries TRBV4-1 and TRBJ1-6; 7 nucleotides line up with TRBD1. CDR3 length: 15 residues. Germline-derived CDR1 and CDR2 are MGHRA and YSYEKL. V was clipped by 4 bases and J by 5 bases; unmatched bases: 5.

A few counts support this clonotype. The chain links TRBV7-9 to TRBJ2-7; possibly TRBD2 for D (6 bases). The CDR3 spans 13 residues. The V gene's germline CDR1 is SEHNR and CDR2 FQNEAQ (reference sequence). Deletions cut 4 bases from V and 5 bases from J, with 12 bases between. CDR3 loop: CASSWGLEDEQYF. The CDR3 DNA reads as TGTGCCAGCAGCTGGGGACTTGAAGACGAGCAGTACTTC.

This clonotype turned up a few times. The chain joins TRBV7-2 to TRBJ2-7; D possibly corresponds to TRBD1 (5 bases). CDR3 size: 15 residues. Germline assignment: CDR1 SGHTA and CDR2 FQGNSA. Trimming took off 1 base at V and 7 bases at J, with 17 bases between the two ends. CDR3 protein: CASSLEGIRISEQYF. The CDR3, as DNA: TGTGCCAGCAGCTTAGAGGGGATCCGGATTTCGGAGCAGTACTTC.

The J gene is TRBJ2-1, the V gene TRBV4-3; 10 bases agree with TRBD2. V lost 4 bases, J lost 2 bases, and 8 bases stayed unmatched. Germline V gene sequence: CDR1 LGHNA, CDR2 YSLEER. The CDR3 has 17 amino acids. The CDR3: CASSLFPSGSTYNEQFF. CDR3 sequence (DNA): TGCGCCAGCAGCCTATTTCCTAGCGGGAGCACCTACAATGAGCAGTTCTTC.